A few counts support the clone carrying this T cell receptor (beta chain). Its antigen is not known. One junction end does not reproduce the germline sequence, and a read error may be involved. The CDR3 is 14 amino acids. Germline CDR1 reads LNHDA; CDR2 reads SQIVND (reference sequence). This sample is part of a study of T cells in Graves' hyperthyroidism and ophthalmopathy. Study information: Peripheral blood was obtained at initial diagnosis, preceding any treatment. The study, taken as a whole, reports: Most thyroid clonotypes expanded above 0.001 were also detected in blood. For ophthalmopathy, model prediction preceded onset by a median about six months.

Template material for amplifying TCR beta CDR3 regions consisted of RNA transcripts. HTBI primers were used for first-round RT-PCR of the TCR CDR3. One entry per CDR3 protein, called by TCRdb with MiXCR from the multiplex PCR reads. The data contain 550,000 to 600,000 distinct CDR3 sequences, approximately 14% of them singletons. In the ophthalmopathy cohort, Clinical Activity Score was at least 3, NOSPECS grade at least 4, and duration under 3 months. The origin of this receptor is a woman younger than 30 with Graves' ophthalmopathy. The sequencing input was blood. The rearrangement uses TRBV19 and TRBJ1-3; D perhaps matches TRBD1 (5 bases). The CDR3 loop is CTSSMGGDENTIYF. CDR3 coding DNA: TGTACCAGTAGTATGGGGGGGGATGAAAACACCATATATTTT. Full variable domain (remainder filled in from reference TRBV19 and TRBJ1-3): DGGITQSPKYLFRKEGQNVTLSCEQNLNHDAMYWYRQDPGQGLRLIYYSQIVNDFQKGDIAEGYSVSREKKESFPLTVTSAQKNPTAFYLCTSSMGGDENTIYFGEGSWLTVV.